These 21 T cell receptor beta chains originate from one sample sequenced in a study of response to subunit inactivated influenza vaccine. TCRdb reanalysed the RT-PCR reads using MiXCR and keeps one entry per CDR3 protein. The sample shows roughly 700,000 distinct CDR3 sequences, approximately 14% of them seen only once. The material was PBMCs from blood, obtained 11 to 12 days after vaccination. These TCRs come from a man aged 50 or older who received an inactivated influenza vaccine.

This clonotype was picked up a small number of times. The chain couples TRBV5-6 to TRBJ1-5, with D unclear. V lost 1 base and J 7 bases, leaving 18 bases between the germline ends. The CDR3 length is 16 residues. Germline CDR1 SGHDT, CDR2 YYEEEE. CDR3 region: CASSLIQPESRQPQHF. DNA of the CDR3: TGTGCCAGCAGCTTGATTCAACCCGAATCCCGGCAGCCCCAGCATTTT. Combining the CDR3 with reference TRBV5-6 and TRBJ1-5 gives the whole variable domain DAGVTQSPTHLIKTRGQQVTLRCSPKSGHDTVSWYQQALGQGPQFIFQYYEEEERQRGNFPDRFSGHQFPNYSSELNVNALLLGDSALYLCASSLIQPESRQPQHFGDGTRLSIL.

The chain uses TRBV20-1 and TRBJ1-4, with 7 bases lining up with TRBD1. The CDR3 contains 15 residues. The ends lost 1 base at V and 11 bases at J; junction bases unmatched: 13. Germline V gene data show CDR1 as DFQATT and CDR2 as SNEGSKA (reference sequence). DNA of the CDR3: TGCAGTGCTAGAGTTTACCGGGACAGCATCGACAAACTGTTTTTT. Amino acid sequence: CSARVYRDSIDKLFF.

The J gene is TRBJ2-3, the V gene TRBV5-1; a possible D gene is TRBD2 (6 bases). V dropped 4 bases and J dropped 2 bases, with 11 bases sitting between them. The CDR3 is 14 residues long. Per germline, CDR1 SGHRS and CDR2 YFSETQ. CDR3 in DNA: TGCGCCAGCAGCCCCGCGGGGCACACAGATACGCAGTATTTT. Amino acid sequence: CASSPAGHTDTQYF. Full variable domain (rest looked up from reference TRBV5-1 and TRBJ2-3): KAGVTQTPRYLIKTRGQQVTLSCSPISGHRSVSWYQQTPGQGLQFLFEYFSETQRNKGNFPGRFSGRQFSNSRSEMNVSTLELGDSALYLCASSPAGHTDTQYFGPGTRLTVL.

The CDR3 coding sequence is TGCGCCAGCAGATCTGGACAGGGGGCTCAGCCCCAGCATTTT. Residues: CASRSGQGAQPQHF. The V and J genes are TRBV10-2 and TRBJ1-5, with 11 positions matching TRBD1. The CDR3 length is 14 residues. The V segment lost 6 bases and the J segment 6 bases; nucleotides outside the gene matches: 4. Germline-derived CDR1 and CDR2 are WSHSY and SAAADI.

The V gene is TRBV7-2, the J gene TRBJ2-7; D is uncertain. Trimming shortened V by 4 bases and J by 0 bases, and 10 bases separated the two germline ends. Germline V gene sequence: CDR1 SGHTA, CDR2 FQGNSA. CDR3 length: 14 amino acids. Here the CDR3 reads CASSSLGYSYEQYF. In DNA, the CDR3 is TGTGCCAGCAGCTCATTGGGATACTCCTACGAGCAGTACTTC. Variable domain in full (rest from reference TRBV7-2 and TRBJ2-7): GAGVSQSPSNKVTEKGKDVELRCDPISGHTALYWYRQSLGQGLEFLIYFQGNSAPDKSGLPSDRFSAERTGGSVSTLTIQRTQQEDSAVYLCASSSLGYSYEQYFGPGTRLTVT.

The chain recombines TRBV29-1 with TRBJ2-5; D could derive from TRBD1 or TRBD2 (6 bases each). The V end was cut by 5 bases, the J end by 4 bases, with 14 bases between. The germline V gene has CDR1 SQVTM and CDR2 ANQGSEA. The CDR3 is 13 amino acids. DNA of the CDR3: TGCAGCGTTCGGGGGCACCTGCTAGAGACCCAGTACTTC. This codes for CSVRGHLLETQYF.

This clonotype was counted ten times or more. The chain carries TRBV5-1 and TRBJ2-1; D call uncertain. CDR3 size: 11 residues. V lost 0 bases, J lost 15 bases, and 10 bases lay in between. Germline-derived CDR1 and CDR2 are SGHRS and YFSETQ. The CDR3 spells CASSLAGERFF. For the CDR3, the DNA is TGCGCCAGCAGCTTGGCCGGAGAAAGGTTCTTC.

The chain uses TRBV20-1 and TRBJ1-1, with a possible D match to TRBD1 (6 bases). The germline gives CDR1 DFQATT, CDR2 SNEGSKA (reference sequence). Trimming cost V 3 bases and J 3 bases, with 17 bases left between them. The CDR3 is made up of 15 amino acids. In nucleotides, the CDR3 is TGCAGTGCTAGGATTGCGGGGGGCAGGTACACTGAAGCTTTCTTT. Amino acids: CSARIAGGRYTEAFF.

Only a few counts were recorded for this clonotype. The J gene is TRBJ2-7, the V gene TRBV4-3, with 8 bases matching TRBD1. The junction had 3 bases not matched to a gene; V was cut back by 1 base and J by 7 bases. Germline CDR1 is LGHNA and CDR2 is YSLEER. The CDR3 totals 13 residues. CDR3 nucleotide sequence: TGCGCCAGCAGCCAAGGGACAGGGCAAGAGCAGTACTTC. Protein sequence: CASSQGTGQEQYF.

In this sample, this clonotype turned up a few times. This chain links TRBV6-5 with TRBJ1-1; D unresolved. The CDR3 extends over 12 amino acids. Looked up from germline, CDR1 is MNHEY and CDR2 is SVGAGI. V was trimmed by 6 bases and J by 0 bases, leaving 5 bases between them. CDR3 nucleotides: TGTGCCAGCAGATACATGAACACTGAAGCTTTCTTT. This encodes CASRYMNTEAFF.

This clonotype was counted a few times. The chain couples TRBV27 to TRBJ2-7; D is tentatively TRBD1 or TRBD2 (5 bases each). CDR1 is MNHEY, CDR2 SMNVEV, per germline (reference sequence). Trimming cost V 5 bases and J 4 bases, with 21 bases left between them. The CDR3 contains 16 residues. The CDR3 region is CASSRDHQGVGYEQYF. CDR3 nucleotides: TGTGCCAGCAGTCGAGACCACCAGGGAGTGGGATACGAGCAGTACTTC.

The DNA of the CDR3 is TGTGCCAGCAGCTGGGATACGCAGTATTTT. It specifies CASSWDTQYF. V is TRBV11-2 and J is TRBJ2-3, with D uncertain. This CDR3 comprises 10 residues. Germline CDR1 is SGHAT and CDR2 is FQNNGV. V lost 4 bases, J lost 6 bases, and 2 bases lay in between. Drawing the rest from reference TRBV11-2 and TRBJ2-3, the complete variable domain is EAGVAQSPRYKIIEKRQSVAFWCNPISGHATLYWYQQILGQGPKLLIQFQNNGVVDDSQLPKDRFSAERLKGVDSTLKIQPAKLEDSAVYLCASSWDTQYFGPGTRLTVL.

The sample holds a few counts of this clonotype. The rearrangement uses TRBV7-9 and TRBJ1-6; D is uncertain. Germline V gene data show CDR1 as SEHNR and CDR2 as FQNEAQ (reference sequence). The CDR3 is made up of 12 amino acids. Trimming stripped 5 bases from V and 9 bases from J, with 8 bases between. The CDR3 region is CASSGEGSPLHF. The CDR3, as DNA: TGTGCCAGCAGCGGGGAAGGTTCACCCCTCCACTTT.

As for this clonotype: The junction differs from germline at one of its ends, possibly a read error. The chain carries TRBV11-2 and TRBJ2-5; D gene uncertain. From germline, CDR1 is SGHAT and CDR2 FQNNGV. CDR3 size: 13 residues. CDR3 residues: CASSLARVSHLNF. CDR3 nucleotide sequence: TGTGCCAGCAGCTTAGCGCGCGTGAGCCACCTGAACTTC.

The gene calls are TRBV3-1 and TRBJ1-6; D gene uncertain. CDR1 is LGHDT, CDR2 YNNKEL, per germline (reference sequence). V shed 1 base and J shed 7 bases, with 8 bases lying between them. The CDR3 contains 14 residues. CDR3 DNA: TGTGCCAGCAGCCAAGTGTCAGGAAATTCACCCCTCCACTTT. Encoded protein: CASSQVSGNSPLHF.

The chain links TRBV7-2 to TRBJ2-2, with unresolved D. From germline, CDR1 is SGHTA and CDR2 FQGNSA. The CDR3 covers 14 residues. The germline V and J ends were trimmed by 0 bases and 6 bases, with 8 bases remaining between them. The CDR3 coding sequence is TGTGCCAGCAGCTTAGCGTTAAACTCCGGGGAGCTGTTTTTT. Translating it yields CASSLALNSGELFF.

This clonotype was observed at least ten times. The J gene is TRBJ2-7, the V gene TRBV12-3 or TRBV12-4; D may correspond to TRBD1 or TRBD2 (5 bases each). The CDR3 totals 13 residues. The ends were cut back, 6 bases at V and 2 bases at J, with 11 bases in the middle. In nucleotides, the CDR3 is TGTGCCAGCAGGGGGACGTTGACCTACGAGCAGTACTTC. Encoded protein: CASRGTLTYEQYF.

This chain connects TRBV5-1 to TRBJ2-7; weak D call: TRBD2 (5 bases). CDR3 length: 14 residues. V was cut by 4 bases and J by 4 bases, with 15 bases left in between. The germline V gene has CDR1 SGHRS and CDR2 YFSETQ. CDR3 in amino acids: CASSPTDFGYEQYF. The CDR3 DNA sequence: TGCGCCAGCAGCCCGACGGACTTCGGTTACGAGCAGTACTTC.

The sample holds a few counts of this clonotype. The V and J genes are TRBV6-1 and TRBJ2-5, with 13 bases fitting TRBD2. The ends lost 7 bases at V and 5 bases at J; junction bases unmatched: 7. The CDR3 extends over 15 amino acids. Germline V gene sequence: CDR1 MNHNS, CDR2 SASEGT. CDR3 region: CASNRLAGGRETQYF. The CDR3 DNA is TGTGCCAGCAATCGACTAGCGGGAGGCCGGGAGACCCAGTACTTC.

J is TRBJ1-1 and V is TRBV11-2; D is unclear. Trimming removed 0 bases at V and 6 bases at J, with 11 bases between. The germline V gene encodes CDR1 SGHAT and CDR2 FQNNGV. This CDR3 contains 14 residues. This CDR3 reads CASSLDVARPEAFF. In DNA, the CDR3 is TGTGCCAGCAGCTTAGACGTGGCCCGACCTGAAGCTTTCTTT.

This clonotype was recorded many times. This sequence joins TRBV4-3 and TRBJ2-2; D not certain. The CDR3 spans 14 residues. V was shortened by 1 base and J by 3 bases, with 6 bases between the two germline ends. From germline, CDR1 is LGHNA and CDR2 YSLEER. CDR3 protein: CASSQGTYTGELFF. CDR3 sequence (DNA): TGCGCCAGCAGCCAAGGGACGTACACCGGGGAGCTGTTTTTT.